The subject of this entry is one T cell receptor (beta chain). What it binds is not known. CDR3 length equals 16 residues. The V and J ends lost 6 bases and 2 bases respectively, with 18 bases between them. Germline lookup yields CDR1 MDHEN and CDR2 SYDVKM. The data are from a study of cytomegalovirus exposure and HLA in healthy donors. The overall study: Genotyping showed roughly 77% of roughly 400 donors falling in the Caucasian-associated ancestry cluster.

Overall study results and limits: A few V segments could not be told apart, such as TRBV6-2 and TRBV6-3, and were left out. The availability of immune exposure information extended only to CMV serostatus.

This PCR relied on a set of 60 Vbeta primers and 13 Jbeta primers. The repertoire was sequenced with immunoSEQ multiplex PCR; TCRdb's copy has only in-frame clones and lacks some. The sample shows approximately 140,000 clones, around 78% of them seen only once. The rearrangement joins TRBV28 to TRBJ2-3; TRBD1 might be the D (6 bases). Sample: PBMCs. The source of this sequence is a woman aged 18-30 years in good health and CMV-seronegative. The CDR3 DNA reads TGTGCCAGCAGCCTACTCGACAGGTTCTACACAGATACGCAGTATTTT. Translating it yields CASSLLDRFYTDTQYF.